This T cell receptor beta chain was identified in a study of T-cell memory formation after mild COVID-19. V gave up 0 bases and J gave up 7 bases, with 9 bases separating them. This CDR3 contains 12 residues. The germline gives CDR1 SQVTM, CDR2 ANQGSEA. TCRdb independently ran MiXCR on the 5' RACE reads; one entry per CDR3 protein. The sample has 350,000 to 550,000 distinct CDR3 sequences, roughly 18% seen once. The V gene is TRBV29-1, the J gene TRBJ2-5, with unresolved D. The TCR was taken from a man between 18 and 29 years old who had mild COVID-19 (a few samples of this study predate the infection). Cell type and time point are not known. The material sequenced was PBMCs or a T cell subset sorted from them (not recorded which). DNA of the CDR3: TGCAGCGTTGAAGATCTGGAGTGGACCCAGTACTTC. Translation: CSVEDLEWTQYF.